This section outlines one T cell receptor beta chain sequence together with its context. This clone's antigen is unknown. Base quality data are lacking; no much larger clone is found one base away. The method was the immunoSEQ multiplex PCR assay. TCRdb took over this immuneACCESS table, retaining in-frame rearrangements with V and J assigned. Such tables are incomplete; in checked studies, under half of the missing clones stem from an unresolved V gene, and the remainder is unexplained. For this sample the table gives roughly 14,000 clones, of which roughly 84% were detected only once. The ten largest clones represent 15% to 20% of the sample. CDR3 length: 16 amino acids, cysteine to phenylalanine. Just CDR3 DNA is preserved here, 48 bases in frame from base 1. V is trimmed back by 2 bases and J by 5 bases, and the junction contains 7 bases that no gene match accounts for. The germline V gene (reference sequence) sets CDR1 to MNHNY and CDR2 to SVGAGI.

The source of the sample is a study of T cell changes during pregnancy in multiple sclerosis (dated by TCRdb to the late 2010s). About the full investigation: The study looked at changes in the T cell repertoire across pregnancy in women with multiple sclerosis.

The chain is assembled from TRBV6-6 and TRBJ1-5, with 9 middle bases fitting TRBD1. The sequence came from a female donor in good health, enrolled as a control in a pregnancy study. This specimen was CD8+ T cells from peripheral blood mononuclear cells, taken after pregnancy. The DNA sequence follows: TGTGCCAGCAGTTACCCTGGACAGGGGTGGGATCAGCCCCAGCATTTT. Its translation reads: CASSYPGQGWDQPQHF.